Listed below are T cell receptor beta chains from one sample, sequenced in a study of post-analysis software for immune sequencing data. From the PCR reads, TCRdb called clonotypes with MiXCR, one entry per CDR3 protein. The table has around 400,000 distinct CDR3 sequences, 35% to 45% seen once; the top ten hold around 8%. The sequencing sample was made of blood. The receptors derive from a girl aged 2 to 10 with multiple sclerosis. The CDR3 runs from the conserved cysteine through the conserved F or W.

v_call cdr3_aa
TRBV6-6 CASLQGGGSHEQYF
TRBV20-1 CSARLGQAIYEQYF
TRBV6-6 CAGSYPTSGGYEQYF
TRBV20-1 CSARLPYGNQPQHF
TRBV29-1 CSVEGRLNTEAFF
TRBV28 CASSLGLDSWHEQFF
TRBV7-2 CASSLAGGTGPQHF
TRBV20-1 CSATSGRPYEQYF
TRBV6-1 CASSRESNTEAFF
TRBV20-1 CSASRDRDEPQHF
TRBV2 CASSERETNTEAFF